Each of the 9 T cell receptor beta chains below was sequenced from the same sample in a study of beta chain features in type 1 diabetes. Whole-study findings and limits: TCRB CDR3 length was moderately but significantly reduced in all four CD4+ subsets of Type 1 diabetes patients.

cDNA synthesis used the whole RNA isolate, giving expressed TCRB sequences. Sequenced by immunoSEQ multiplex PCR; TCRdb stores in-frame clones only, minus some. The sample holds some 700,000 clones, around an eighth seen once. No antigens are known for them. What was sequenced was naive CD4+ T cells from blood. The receptors shown here come from a man between 18 and 29 years old with type 1 diabetes.

The genes are TRBV4-1 and TRBJ2-2; D might be TRBD1 (6 bases). The CDR3 runs 15 residues. CDR1 is MGHRA and CDR2 is YSYEKL in the germline V gene. The V gene lost 1 base and the J gene lost 1 base, with 7 bases spanning the gap. CDR3: CASSQVRGNTGELFF. CDR3 in DNA: TGCGCCAGCAGCCAAGTCAGGGGGAACACCGGGGAGCTGTTTTTT.

Points on this clone: The same CDR3 is also encoded by other DNA sequences in this sample. V gene TRBV2 combines with J gene TRBJ1-1; possibly TRBD1 for D (5 bases). The CDR3 contains 13 residues. Germline V gives CDR1 SNHLY, CDR2 FYNNEI. V was clipped by 4 bases and J by 1 base, with 7 bases between them. The CDR3 loop reads CASSVQGNTEAFF. CDR3 bases: TGTGCCAGCAGTGTGCAGGGGAACACTGAAGCTTTCTTT. The full variable domain, completed using reference TRBV2 and TRBJ1-1, is EPEVTQTPSHQVTQMGQEVILRCVPISNHLYFYWYRQILGQKVEFLVSFYNNEISEKSEIFDDQFSVERPDGSNFTLKIRSTKLEDSAMYFCASSVQGNTEAFFGQGTRLTVV.

The table lists this clone with a few counts. J is TRBJ2-1 and V is TRBV5-4; 8 bases agree with TRBD2. The V gene's germline CDR1 is SGHNT and CDR2 YYREEE (reference sequence). The CDR3 contains 15 residues. V was pared by 4 bases and J by 7 bases, with 10 bases of the junction left unmatched. DNA for the CDR3: TGTGCCAGCAGCCCTCCGCGGGGGGCGAGGAATGAGCAGTTCTTC. Its translation: CASSPPRGARNEQFF.

The CDR3 DNA is TGTGCCAGCAGCCCAGCCGGGGATGAAGCTTTCTTT. This sequence encodes CASSPAGDEAFF. The chain couples TRBV7-2 to TRBJ1-1; no clear D. Germline assignment: CDR1 SGHTA and CDR2 FQGNSA. V lost 5 bases and J lost 7, with 11 bases in between. The CDR3 length is 12 residues. Drawing the rest from reference TRBV7-2 and TRBJ1-1, the complete variable domain is GAGVSQSPSNKVTEKGKDVELRCDPISGHTALYWYRQSLGQGLEFLIYFQGNSAPDKSGLPSDRFSAERTGGSVSTLTIQRTQQEDSAVYLCASSPAGDEAFFGQGTRLTVV.

The rearrangement links TRBV10-3 to TRBJ1-2, with unresolved D. The germline V and J ends were trimmed by 2 bases and 3 bases, with 7 bases remaining between them. This CDR3 comprises 13 residues. Germline V gene lookup returns CDR1 ENHRY and CDR2 SYGVKD. The CDR3 DNA is TGTGCCATCAGTGAGAAAGGAGACTATGGCTACACCTTC. This codes for CAISEKGDYGYTF.

The rearrangement joins TRBV5-1 to TRBJ2-3, with D possibly TRBD2 on 5 matching bases. The germline gives CDR1 SGHRS, CDR2 YFSETQ. The CDR3 has 15 amino acids. V dropped 0 bases and J dropped 5 bases, with 13 bases sitting between them. Here the CDR3 reads CASSLVWGVGDTQYF. CDR3 nucleotides: TGCGCCAGCAGCTTGGTTTGGGGAGTTGGAGATACGCAGTATTTT.

This clone was recorded a few times. One end of the junction fails to match germline, which may point to a read error. V and J are TRBV4-1 and TRBJ1-6; D possibly corresponds to TRBD1 (6 bases). Germline loops: CDR1 MGHRA, CDR2 YSYEKL. The CDR3 is made up of 16 amino acids. Written as DNA, the CDR3 is TGTGCCAGCAGCCAGCGCCTCAGGGGCGGAAATTCACCCCTCCACTTT. Translation: CASSQRLRGGNSPLHF.

There are a few counts of this clone. The chain joins TRBV27 to TRBJ2-5; 8 bases map to TRBD1. Germline V CDR1 and CDR2: MNHEY, SMNVEV (reference sequence). V lost 6 bases to trimming and J lost 5 bases; unmatched junction nucleotides: 14. The CDR3 runs to 16 residues. This CDR3 reads CASSLAGGNLWETQYF. The CDR3 DNA follows: TGTGCCAGCAGCTTAGCAGGGGGCAATCTTTGGGAGACCCAGTACTTC.

The chain combines TRBV7-9 with TRBJ2-7; D perhaps matches TRBD2 (6 bases). Germline-derived CDR1 and CDR2 are SEHNR and FQNEAQ (reference sequence). The CDR3 has 14 residues. V lost 1 base and J 6 bases, leaving 13 bases between the germline ends. The CDR3 sequence: CASSLGLGGFEQYF. The CDR3 DNA reads TGTGCCAGCAGCTTAGGGCTGGGGGGATTCGAGCAGTACTTC.